This T cell receptor (beta chain) stems from a study of shared clonotypes between healthy human individuals. Study in general: Donors, aged 18 to 49, were a couple of women and a few men. Study outcomes and limitations: Compared with memory subsets, naive subsets generally had larger estimated richness.

CDR3 length: 17 residues. Germline lookup yields CDR1 KGHSH and CDR2 LQKENI. With 1 base clipped from V and 4 bases from J, the junction kept 9 bases outside the gene matches. TCRdb's copy holds only in-frame clones and misses some; the assay was immunoSEQ multiplex PCR. This table has more than 1,200,000 clones, 98% appearing once. Comment on this clone: Antigen: not known.

Sequencing was performed on naive CD4+ T cells sorted from blood. Subset reported: CD45RA+ positively selected. The V call is TRBV18, the J call TRBJ2-7; TRBD2 aligns across 11 bases. The source is a man aged 30 to 45 in good health. The CDR3 nucleotides are TGTGCCAGCTCACCACTTAGCCCCGGGACTAGCGGTTACGAGCAGTACTTC. Its translation is CASSPLSPGTSGYEQYF.